The 18 T cell receptor beta chains presented below share a single source sample, sequenced in a study of blood T cell repertoires in COVID-19. The method was immunoSEQ multiplex PCR; TCRdb's version includes in-frame clones alone and lacks a portion of them. The table has fewer than 350,000 clones, approximately 86% seen once. Sequenced sample: peripheral blood. The receptors shown here come from a man in his late teens or twenties with active or convalescent COVID-19.

V usage is TRBV19 and J usage is TRBJ1-2, with 12 bases identical to TRBD1. The trim removed 5 bases at V and 6 bases at J, leaving 13 bases unmatched. CDR3 length: 17 residues. Germline V gives CDR1 LNHDA, CDR2 SQIVND (reference sequence). The CDR3 DNA reads TGTGCCAGTAGTGGACCTTCCTTCGGGACAGGGGGCGATGGCTACACCTTC. It specifies CASSGPSFGTGGDGYTF.

V usage is TRBV29-1 and J usage is TRBJ2-2; D remains unclear. Trimming stripped 6 bases from V and 0 bases from J, with 8 bases between. This CDR3 contains 13 residues. Germline CDR1 and CDR2: SQVTM and ANQGSEA. The CDR3 here is CSVLTSNTGELFF. CDR3 nucleotides: TGCAGCGTCCTAACGTCGAACACCGGGGAGCTGTTTTTT.

In its sample, this clone was seen many times. The CDR3 sequence is CASRRFGEDGYTF. DNA for the CDR3: TGTGCCAGCAGGCGTTTTGGGGAGGATGGCTACACCTTC. The chain combines TRBV2 with TRBJ1-2; no firm D call. The germline CDR1 and CDR2 sequences are SNHLY and FYNNEI. Deletions cut 6 bases from V and 6 bases from J, with 14 bases between. The CDR3 consists of 13 residues.

This chain links TRBV5-4 with TRBJ2-3, with D possibly matching TRBD1 (6 bases). CDR3 size: 14 residues. V lost 2 bases, J lost 4 bases, and 11 bases lay in between. Germline V gene data show CDR1 as SGHNT and CDR2 as YYREEE (reference sequence). CDR3 sequence: CASSFSGAADTQYF. DNA for the CDR3: TGTGCCAGCAGCTTTTCAGGGGCGGCAGATACGCAGTATTTT.

This clone has a single count. The rearrangement uses TRBV5-8 and TRBJ2-3, with D perhaps TRBD1 (5 bases). The germline V and J ends were trimmed by 3 bases and 12 bases, with 14 bases remaining between them. This CDR3 has 12 amino acids. Germline V lookup: CDR1 SGHTS, CDR2 YDEGEE. The CDR3 nucleotides read TGTGCCAGCAGCTCGGACATCCACCAACAGTATTTT. Its translation: CASSSDIHQQYF. The full variable domain, in which reference TRBV5-8 and TRBJ2-3 provide the parts outside the CDR3, is EAGVTQSPTHLIKTRGQQATLRCSPISGHTSVYWYQQALGLGLQFLLWYDEGEERNRGNFPPRFSGRQFPNYSSELNVNALELEDSALYLCASSSDIHQQYFGPGTRLTVL.

The chain couples TRBV7-3 to TRBJ1-1, with a tentative D call TRBD1 (5 bases). Trimming shortened V by 6 bases and J by 1 base, and 18 bases separated the two germline ends. Germline lookup yields CDR1 SGHTA and CDR2 FQGTGA. The CDR3 extends over 16 amino acids. The CDR3 region has the DNA TGTGCCAGCAGACTTACCTGGGGCCTTGGGAACACTGAAGCTTTCTTT. It is translated as CASRLTWGLGNTEAFF.

This chain uses TRBV2 with TRBJ1-3; tentatively, D is TRBD1 (6 bases). V was clipped by 0 bases and J by 5 bases, with 20 bases between them. The CDR3 is 18 residues long. The germline V gene encodes CDR1 SNHLY and CDR2 FYNNEI. The DNA for the CDR3 is TGTGCCAGCAGTGAAGCCCAGACAGGCCTTTTACAACGAAACACCATATATTTT. It specifies CASSEAQTGLLQRNTIYF.

This chain's CDR3 is CASSSRTGVNEKLFF. DNA for the CDR3: TGTGCCAGCAGCTCGCGTACAGGAGTTAATGAAAAACTGTTTTTT. V usage is TRBV7-9 and J usage is TRBJ1-4; D possibly corresponds to TRBD1 (5 bases). The CDR3 length is 15 residues. Germline V gene lookup returns CDR1 SEHNR and CDR2 FQNEAQ (reference sequence). V lost 4 bases, J lost 4 bases, and 13 bases lay in between.

V usage is TRBV6-5 and J usage is TRBJ1-1; D not resolved. V dropped 9 bases and J dropped 8 bases, with 13 bases sitting between them. The CDR3 is 11 residues long. Germline V gene data show CDR1 as MNHEY and CDR2 as SVGAGI. The CDR3 DNA reads as TGTGCCAGTCTCAGGATCAGGGAAGCTTTCTTT. Encoded protein: CASLRIREAFF.

V and J are TRBV2 and TRBJ1-5; D is possibly TRBD1 (5 bases). Trimming shortened V by 8 bases and J by 1 base, and 15 bases separated the two germline ends. This CDR3 spans 15 amino acids. Germline-derived CDR1 and CDR2 are SNHLY and FYNNEI. CDR3 loop: CASARDRISNQPQHF. The DNA for the CDR3 is TGTGCCAGCGCCAGGGATCGTATCAGCAATCAGCCCCAGCATTTT.

This chain links TRBV7-8 with TRBJ1-5; perhaps TRBD1 as D (6 bases). Germline assignment: CDR1 SGHVS and CDR2 FQNEAQ. V lost 11 bases and J lost 3, with 23 bases in between. The length of the CDR3 is 16 residues. For the CDR3, the DNA is TGTGCCTCACAGCAAAAGGGAGGGGGTTACAATCAGCCCCAGCATTTT. Amino acids: CASQQKGGGYNQPQHF.

The genes are TRBV27 and TRBJ1-1; 7 bases map to TRBD1. J lost 7 bases, V lost 5 bases, and 7 bases had no gene match. Looked up from germline, CDR1 is MNHEY and CDR2 is SMNVEV (reference sequence). The CDR3 has 13 amino acids. The DNA for the CDR3 is TGTGCCAGCAGTCTCAGGGGGGACGGTGAAGCTTTCTTT. This sequence encodes CASSLRGDGEAFF.

The rearrangement joins TRBV29-1 to TRBJ1-4; D perhaps matches TRBD1 (5 bases). The CDR3 loop spans 19 amino acids. Germline values: CDR1 SQVTM, CDR2 ANQGSEA. The V end lost 5 bases, the J end lost 1 base, and 26 bases lay between the germline ends. CDR3 in amino acids: CSVLGLIGGKERTNEKLFF. The CDR3 bases are TGCAGCGTTTTGGGCCTCATCGGGGGTAAGGAGAGAACTAATGAAAAACTGTTTTTT.

The chain joins TRBV2 to TRBJ2-1; possibly TRBD2 for D (5 bases). The germline CDR1 and CDR2 sequences are SNHLY and FYNNEI. Trimming pared 4 bases from V and 1 base from J, leaving 11 bases between. The CDR3 consists of 15 residues. DNA for the CDR3: TGTGCCAGCAGTGCCCCCGGGGTATCCTACAATGAGCAGTTCTTC. Translation: CASSAPGVSYNEQFF.

The chain's CDR3 is CASSLDRFSPRDLLNQETQYF. The CDR3 nucleotides are TGCGCCAGCAGCTTGGATAGGTTTAGTCCCCGGGACTTACTCAACCAAGAGACCCAGTACTTC. J is TRBJ2-5 and V is TRBV5-1; tentatively, D is TRBD2 (6 bases). Trimming left V 0 bases short and J 0 bases short, with 27 bases between. Germline V gene lookup returns CDR1 SGHRS and CDR2 YFSETQ. The CDR3 consists of 21 residues.

V and J are TRBV12-3 or TRBV12-4 and TRBJ1-1, with D maybe TRBD1 (5 bases). CDR3 length equals 13 residues. Trimming pared 8 bases from V and 4 bases from J, leaving 14 bases between. The DNA of the CDR3 is TGTGCCAGCGGACGGGGGGGTTTCACTGAAGCTTTCTTT. Its translation is CASGRGGFTEAFF.

This clone was picked up one time. In DNA, the CDR3 is TGCAGCGTTAACAGGGGAGATTTCACTGAAGCTTTCTTT. This gives the protein CSVNRGDFTEAFF. The chain couples TRBV29-1 to TRBJ1-1, with 7 bases lining up with TRBD1. Looked up from germline, CDR1 is SQVTM and CDR2 is ANQGSEA. V shed 5 bases and J 4 bases; nucleotides not matched to a gene: 7. This CDR3 is 13 amino acids long.

The chain is built from TRBV6-5 and TRBJ1-5; TRBD1 is a possible D gene (5 bases). This CDR3 has 14 amino acids. The germline V and J ends were trimmed by 5 bases and 7 bases, with 15 bases remaining between them. Germline values: CDR1 MNHEY, CDR2 SVGAGI. Here the CDR3 reads CASSRDSLDQPQHF. CDR3 DNA sequence: TGTGCCAGCAGTCGGGACTCTTTGGACCAGCCCCAGCATTTT.